This T cell receptor (beta chain) was obtained from a study of sequential checkpoint blockade in melanoma. Study-level background: Some 90 pretreatment tumor DNA samples were TCRβ immunosequenced. Roughly 20 patients had tumor biopsies before treatment and at week 13. Overall study findings and caveats: PD-L1 staining and CD8+ counts, not mutational load, tracked tumor T-cell clonality.

This clone has more than one count but fewer than ten. Its antigen remains unknown. The CDR3 runs to 14 residues. The V end lost 4 bases, the J end lost 4 bases, and 12 bases lay between the germline ends. Germline CDR1 and CDR2: MDHEN and SYDVKM. Assay: immunoSEQ multiplex PCR; the TCRdb copy retains only in-frame clones and omits some. There are roughly 20,000 clones in the sample; less than 30% occur only once, and 6.5% to 9% lies in the top ten. As to treatment: randomized to nivolumab then ipilimumab (arm A) or the reverse (arm B). V gene TRBV28 combines with J gene TRBJ2-3; D remains unclear. The sequence came from a human donor with melanoma. The sequencing used tumor tissue (inferred from file names), collected from a patient given nivolumab and ipilimumab in sequence. Here the CDR3 reads CASSSQVSADTQYF. Written as DNA, the CDR3 is TGTGCCAGCAGTTCCCAAGTGAGCGCAGATACGCAGTATTTT.